These 10 T cell receptor beta chains were all obtained from the same sample, sequenced in a study of shared clonotypes between healthy human individuals. Sequencing was performed with immunoSEQ multiplex PCR; in TCRdb, only in-frame clones are kept and a portion is missing. This table holds some 600,000 clones, 96% found once. Terminally differentiated effector memory CD45RA+ cells were excluded by CCR7 positive selection of CD45RO-negative cells. Specimen: naive CD8+ T cells sorted from blood. These receptors were taken from a woman younger than 45 in good health.

This clone has a single count. The chain recombines TRBV30 with TRBJ2-5; 8 bases line up with TRBD2. This CDR3 region has 15 residues. Germline V gene sequence: CDR1 GTSNPN, CDR2 SVGIG (reference sequence). After removal of 0 bases from V and 3 bases from J, the junction contained 6 bases not matched to a gene. The CDR3 is CAWSVTSGLKETQYF. The CDR3 nucleotides read TGTGCCTGGAGTGTCACTAGCGGTTTAAAAGAGACCCAGTACTTC.

This chain connects TRBV7-9 to TRBJ2-2, with 9 bases that match TRBD2. This CDR3 has 17 amino acids. V was clipped by 1 base and J by 4 bases; unmatched bases: 7. The germline V gene encodes CDR1 SEHNR and CDR2 FQNEAQ (reference sequence). This CDR3 reads CASSLDLSGSFTGELFF. The CDR3 region has the DNA TGTGCCAGCAGCTTAGATCTTAGCGGGAGCTTCACCGGGGAGCTGTTTTTT.

The chain employs TRBV5-1 and TRBJ1-2, with 7 nucleotides matching TRBD1. In germline, CDR1 is SGHRS, CDR2 YFSETQ. The V gene end was trimmed by 4 bases and the J gene end by 4 bases; junction bases not matched to a gene: 10. CDR3 length: 15 amino acids. DNA for the CDR3: TGCGCCAGCAGCCTACGACAGGGCGTAAGCTATGGCTACACCTTC. Protein: CASSLRQGVSYGYTF.

The genes are TRBV27 and TRBJ2-1; D is unclear. CDR1 and CDR2 from the germline V gene are MNHEY and SMNVEV (reference sequence). Trimming cost V 7 bases and J 5 bases, with 12 bases left between them. There are 13 residues in the CDR3. In DNA, the CDR3 is TGTGCCAGCATGGGGTCCGCGGACAATGAGCAGTTCTTC. Translating it yields CASMGSADNEQFF.

This clone appeared a single time. The rearrangement joins TRBV7-9 to TRBJ2-5; D remains ambiguous. The CDR3 contains 15 residues. V shed 4 bases and J shed 3 bases, with 15 bases lying between them. The V gene's germline CDR1 is SEHNR and CDR2 FQNEAQ (reference sequence). CDR3 loop: CASSSQSGQEETQYF. CDR3 DNA sequence: TGTGCCAGCAGCTCGCAGAGTGGGCAGGAAGAGACCCAGTACTTC. The full variable domain, its missing parts supplied by reference TRBV7-9 and TRBJ2-5, is DTGVSQNPRHKITKRGQNVTFRCDPISEHNRLYWYRQTLGQGPEFLTYFQNEAQLEKSRLLSDRFSAERPKGSFSTLEIQRTEQGDSAMYLCASSSQSGQEETQYFGPGTRLLVL.

This clone was detected only once. This chain links TRBV4-1 with TRBJ2-7, with a weak D call TRBD2 (6 bases). The V end lost 3 bases, the J end lost 2 bases, and 14 bases lay between the germline ends. The CDR3 has 15 amino acids. Germline CDR1 is MGHRA and CDR2 is YSYEKL. The CDR3 loop reads CASSQRGLGPYEQYF. Written as DNA, the CDR3 is TGCGCCAGCAGCCAGAGGGGACTCGGACCCTACGAGCAGTACTTC.

A remark on this clone: Other DNA sequences in the same sample also yield this CDR3. This chain connects TRBV28 to TRBJ2-7; no clear D. Germline values: CDR1 MDHEN, CDR2 SYDVKM. The CDR3 is 12 amino acids. Trimming pared 2 bases from V and 2 bases from J, leaving 4 bases between. The CDR3 is CASSLVPYEQYF. In nucleotides, the CDR3 is TGTGCCAGCAGTTTAGTCCCCTACGAGCAGTACTTC.

The genes are TRBV25-1 and TRBJ2-1, with TRBD2 matching 7 bases. The CDR3 has 15 residues. Germline V gene lookup returns CDR1 MGHDK and CDR2 SYGVNS. The J segment lost 6 bases and the V segment lost 4 bases, leaving 9 bases of the junction unmatched. The CDR3 protein is CASSGYAGAINEQFF. For the CDR3, the DNA is TGTGCCAGCAGTGGATATGCGGGAGCGATCAATGAGCAGTTCTTC.

The chain has TRBV28 and TRBJ2-7, with a tentative D call TRBD1 (6 bases). The germline V gene has CDR1 MDHEN and CDR2 SYDVKM. The CDR3 contains 14 residues. The V end lost 3 bases, the J end lost 3 bases, and 12 bases lay between the germline ends. CDR3 nucleotides: TGTGCCAGCAGTTTTGGGCTAGGGGGCTACGAGCAGTACTTC. Its protein is CASSFGLGGYEQYF. The full variable domain, its missing parts supplied by reference TRBV28 and TRBJ2-7, is DVKVTQSSRYLVKRTGEKVFLECVQDMDHENMFWYRQDPGLGLRLIYFSYDVKMKEKGDIPEGYSVSREKKERFSLILESASTNQTSMYLCASSFGLGGYEQYFGPGTRLTVT.

V usage is TRBV2 and J usage is TRBJ2-7; D gene uncertain. CDR1 and CDR2 (germline): SNHLY, FYNNEI. The CDR3 is 14 residues long. V lost 2 bases to trimming and J lost 7 bases, with 15 bases between them. CDR3 DNA sequence: TGTGCCAGCAGTGAATACCAAAAGCTCGGGGAGCAGTACTTC. The encoded protein is CASSEYQKLGEQYF.